A single T cell receptor beta chain is shown here with its context. The data belong to a study of blood T cell repertoires in COVID-19. Study at large: Researchers got acute and convalescent COVID-19 samples from the United States, Italy and Spain. From T cells, B-cell-depleted T cells, or PBMCs came the material, which was cDNA or gDNA.

CDR1 SNHLY and CDR2 FYNNEI come from the germline V gene. CDR3 size: 14 residues. V shed 5 bases and J shed 3 bases, with 14 bases lying between them. Authors' methods: Scientists estimated how many nucleated cells there were by amplifying reference gene primers. Using immunoSEQ multiplex PCR, the repertoire was profiled, and TCRdb retains in-frame clones only, with some absent. V, J and clone size are those of that table, while D and trimming were read from the DNA. The sample consists of approximately 170,000 clones, approximately 85% of them appearing once. The clonotype comes from a man in his fifties or sixties who had recovered from COVID-19. The sequenced sample was peripheral blood. This chain connects TRBV2 to TRBJ2-7; a possible D gene is TRBD1 (6 bases). CDR3 loop: CASSRQDSHYEQYF. CDR3 sequence (DNA): TGTGCCAGCAGTCGACAGGATTCACACTACGAGCAGTACTTC. Based on the CDR3 plus reference TRBV2 and TRBJ2-7, the full variable domain is EPEVTQTPSHQVTQMGQEVILRCVPISNHLYFYWYRQILGQKVEFLVSFYNNEISEKSEIFDDQFSVERPDGSNFTLKIRSTKLEDSAMYFCASSRQDSHYEQYFGPGTRLTVT.